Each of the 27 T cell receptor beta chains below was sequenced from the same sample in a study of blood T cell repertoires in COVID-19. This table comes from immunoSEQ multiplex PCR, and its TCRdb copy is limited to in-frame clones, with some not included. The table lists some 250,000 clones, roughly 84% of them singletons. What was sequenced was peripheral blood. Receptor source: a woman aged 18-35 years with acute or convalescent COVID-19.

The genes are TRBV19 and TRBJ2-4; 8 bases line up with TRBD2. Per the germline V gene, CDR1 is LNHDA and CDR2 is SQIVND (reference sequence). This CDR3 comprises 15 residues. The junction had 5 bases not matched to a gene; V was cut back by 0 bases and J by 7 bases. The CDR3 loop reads CASSIDGTSSNIQYF. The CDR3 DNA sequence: TGTGCCAGTAGTATAGACGGGACTAGTTCTAACATTCAGTACTTC.

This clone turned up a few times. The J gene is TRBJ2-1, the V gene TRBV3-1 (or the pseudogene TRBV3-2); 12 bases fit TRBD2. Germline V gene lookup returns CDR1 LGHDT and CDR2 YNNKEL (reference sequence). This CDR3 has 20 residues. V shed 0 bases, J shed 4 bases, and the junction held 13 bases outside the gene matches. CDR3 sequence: CASSQEGRLAGAKRYNEQFF. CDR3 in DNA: TGTGCCAGCAGCCAAGAAGGGAGACTAGCGGGAGCCAAGCGTTACAATGAGCAGTTCTTC.

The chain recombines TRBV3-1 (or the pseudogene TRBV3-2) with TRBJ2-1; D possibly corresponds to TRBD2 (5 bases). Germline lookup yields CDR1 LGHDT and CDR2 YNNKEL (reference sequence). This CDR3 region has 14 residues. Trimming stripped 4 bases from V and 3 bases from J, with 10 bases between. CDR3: CASSPASRYNEQFF. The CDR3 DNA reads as TGTGCCAGCAGCCCGGCTAGCCGCTACAATGAGCAGTTCTTC.

The CDR3 here is CASSPRTGQDEKLFF. CDR3 DNA: TGTGCCAGCTCACCACGGACAGGGCAAGATGAAAAACTGTTTTTT. V gene TRBV18 combines with J gene TRBJ1-4; 8 positions match TRBD1. The V and J ends lost 1 base and 6 bases, in that order; junction bases with no gene match: 4. Germline CDR1 KGHSH, CDR2 LQKENI. The CDR3 has 15 amino acids.

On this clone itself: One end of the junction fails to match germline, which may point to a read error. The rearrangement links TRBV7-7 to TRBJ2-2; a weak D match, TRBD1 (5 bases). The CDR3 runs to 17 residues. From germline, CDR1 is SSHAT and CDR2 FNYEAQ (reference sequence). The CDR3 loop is CASSFSAGRSNTGELFF. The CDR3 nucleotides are TGTGCTAGCAGCTTTTCGGCAGGGCGGTCTAACACCGGGGAGCTGTTTTTT.

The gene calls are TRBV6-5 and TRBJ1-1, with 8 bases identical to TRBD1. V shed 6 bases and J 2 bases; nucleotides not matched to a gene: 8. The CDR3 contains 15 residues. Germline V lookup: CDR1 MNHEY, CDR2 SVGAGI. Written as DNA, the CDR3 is TGTGCCAGCAGCCCCAGACAGGGGATAAACACTGAAGCTTTCTTT. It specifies CASSPRQGINTEAFF.

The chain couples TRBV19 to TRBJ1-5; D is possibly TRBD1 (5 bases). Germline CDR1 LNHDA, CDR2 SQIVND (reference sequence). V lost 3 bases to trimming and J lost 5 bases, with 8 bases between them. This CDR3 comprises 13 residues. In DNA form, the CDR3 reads TGTGCCAGTAGTATCCAGGGTTATCAGCCCCAGCATTTT. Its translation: CASSIQGYQPQHF.

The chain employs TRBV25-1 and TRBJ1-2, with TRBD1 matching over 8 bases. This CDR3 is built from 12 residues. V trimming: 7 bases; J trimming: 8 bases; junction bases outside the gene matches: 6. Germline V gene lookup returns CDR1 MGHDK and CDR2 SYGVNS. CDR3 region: CASTQGAGGYTF. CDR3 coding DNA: TGTGCCAGCACCCAGGGGGCGGGCGGCTACACCTTC.

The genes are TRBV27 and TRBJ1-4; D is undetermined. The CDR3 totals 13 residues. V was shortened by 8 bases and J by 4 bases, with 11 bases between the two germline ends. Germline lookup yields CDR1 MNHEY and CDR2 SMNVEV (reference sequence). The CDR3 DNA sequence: TGTGCCAGCCGATATACGGTTAATGAAAAACTGTTTTTT. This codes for CASRYTVNEKLFF.

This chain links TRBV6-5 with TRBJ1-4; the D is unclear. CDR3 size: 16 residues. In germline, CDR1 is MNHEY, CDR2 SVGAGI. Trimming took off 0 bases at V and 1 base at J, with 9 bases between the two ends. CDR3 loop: CASSYSSVRTNEKLFF. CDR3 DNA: TGTGCCAGCAGTTACTCGAGCGTCCGAACTAATGAAAAACTGTTTTTT.

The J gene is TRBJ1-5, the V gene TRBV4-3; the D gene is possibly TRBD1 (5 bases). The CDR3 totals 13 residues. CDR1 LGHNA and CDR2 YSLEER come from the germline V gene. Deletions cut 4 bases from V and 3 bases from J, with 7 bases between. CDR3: CASSLQVNQPQHF. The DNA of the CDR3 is TGCGCCAGCAGCCTACAGGTCAATCAGCCCCAGCATTTT.

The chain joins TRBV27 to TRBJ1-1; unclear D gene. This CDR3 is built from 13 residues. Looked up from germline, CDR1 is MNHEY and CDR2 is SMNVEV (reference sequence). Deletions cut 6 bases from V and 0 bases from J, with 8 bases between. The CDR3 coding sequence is TGTGCCAGCAGGTTGGGCATGAACACTGAAGCTTTCTTT. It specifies CASRLGMNTEAFF.

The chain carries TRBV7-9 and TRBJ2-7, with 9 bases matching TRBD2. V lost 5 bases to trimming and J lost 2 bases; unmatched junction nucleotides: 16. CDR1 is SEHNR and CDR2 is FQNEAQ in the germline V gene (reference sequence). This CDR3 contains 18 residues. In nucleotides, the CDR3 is TGTGCCAGCAGCAACTCAGGGAGGGCTGGCGGGAGGGCCTACGAGCAGTACTTC. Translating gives CASSNSGRAGGRAYEQYF.

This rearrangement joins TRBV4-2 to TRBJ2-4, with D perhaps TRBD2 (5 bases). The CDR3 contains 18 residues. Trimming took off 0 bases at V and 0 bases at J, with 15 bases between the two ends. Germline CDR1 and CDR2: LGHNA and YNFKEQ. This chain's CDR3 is CASSQDNWQRLAKNIQYF. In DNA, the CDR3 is TGTGCCAGCAGCCAAGATAATTGGCAGCGGCTAGCCAAAAACATTCAGTACTTC.

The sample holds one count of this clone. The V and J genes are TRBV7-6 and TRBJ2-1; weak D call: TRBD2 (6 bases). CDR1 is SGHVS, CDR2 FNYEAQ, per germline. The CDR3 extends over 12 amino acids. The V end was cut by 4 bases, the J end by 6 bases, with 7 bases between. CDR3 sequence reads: CASSSSANEQFF. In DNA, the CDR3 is TGTGCCAGCAGCTCTAGCGCCAATGAGCAGTTCTTC. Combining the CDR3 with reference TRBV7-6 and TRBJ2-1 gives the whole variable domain GAGVSQSPRYKVTKRGQDVALRCDPISGHVSLYWYRQALGQGPEFLTYFNYEAQQDKSGLPNDRFSAERPEGSISTLTIQRTEQRDSAMYRCASSSSANEQFFGPGTRLTVL.

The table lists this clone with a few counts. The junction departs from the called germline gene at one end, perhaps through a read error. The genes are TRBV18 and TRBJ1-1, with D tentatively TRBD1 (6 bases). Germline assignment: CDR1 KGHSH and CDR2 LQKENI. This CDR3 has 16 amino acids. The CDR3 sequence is CASSAPGGRGNTEAFF. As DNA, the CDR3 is TGTGCCAGCTCAGCACCCGGGGGGCGAGGCAACACTGAAGCTTTCTTT. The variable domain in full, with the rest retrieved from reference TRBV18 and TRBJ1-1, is NAGVMQNPRHLVRRRGQEARLRCSPMKGHSHVYWYRQLPEEGLKFMVYLQKENIIDESGMPKERFSAEFPKEGPSILRIQQVVRGDSAAYFCASSAPGGRGNTEAFFGQGTRLTVV.

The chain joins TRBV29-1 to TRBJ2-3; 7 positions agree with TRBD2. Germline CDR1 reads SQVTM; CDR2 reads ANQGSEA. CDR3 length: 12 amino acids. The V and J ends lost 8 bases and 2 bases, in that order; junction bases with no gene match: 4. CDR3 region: CSTERDTDTQYF. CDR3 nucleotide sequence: TGCAGCACCGAGCGGGACACAGATACGCAGTATTTT.

CDR3 nucleotides: TGTGCCAGCAGTTTTGAGATCTACTATGGCTACACCTTC. This translates into CASSFEIYYGYTF. V usage is TRBV28 and J usage is TRBJ1-2, with D uncertain. V lost 3 bases to trimming and J lost 3 bases, with 8 bases between them. The CDR3 spans 13 residues. Germline assignment: CDR1 MDHEN and CDR2 SYDVKM.

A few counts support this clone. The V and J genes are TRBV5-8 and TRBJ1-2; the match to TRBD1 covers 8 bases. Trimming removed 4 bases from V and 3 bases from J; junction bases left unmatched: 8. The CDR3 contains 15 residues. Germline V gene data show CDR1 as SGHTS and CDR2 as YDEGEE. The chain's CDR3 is CASSGDRDRHYGYTF. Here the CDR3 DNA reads TGTGCCAGCAGCGGCGACCGGGACAGGCACTATGGCTACACCTTC.

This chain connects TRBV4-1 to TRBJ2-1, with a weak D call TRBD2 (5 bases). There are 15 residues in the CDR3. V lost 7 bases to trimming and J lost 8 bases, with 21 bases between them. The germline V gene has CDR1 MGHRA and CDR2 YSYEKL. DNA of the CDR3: TGCGCCAGCAAGACCGAGCTAGCAGTTACAGATGAGCAGTTCTTC. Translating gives CASKTELAVTDEQFF.

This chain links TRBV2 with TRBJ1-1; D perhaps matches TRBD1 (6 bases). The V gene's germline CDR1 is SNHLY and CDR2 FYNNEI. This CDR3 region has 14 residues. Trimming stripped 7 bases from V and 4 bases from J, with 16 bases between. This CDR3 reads CASTVGGGATEAFF. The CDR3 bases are TGTGCCAGCACTGTTGGAGGGGGGGCCACTGAAGCTTTCTTT.

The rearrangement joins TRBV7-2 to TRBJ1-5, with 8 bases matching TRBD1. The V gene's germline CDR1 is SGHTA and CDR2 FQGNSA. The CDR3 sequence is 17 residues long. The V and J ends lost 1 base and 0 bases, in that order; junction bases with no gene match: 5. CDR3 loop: CASSLVGTGYSNQPQHF. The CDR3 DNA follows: TGTGCCAGCAGCTTAGTAGGGACAGGTTATAGCAATCAGCCCCAGCATTTT. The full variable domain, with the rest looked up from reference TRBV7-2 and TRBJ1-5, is GAGVSQSPSNKVTEKGKDVELRCDPISGHTALYWYRQSLGQGLEFLIYFQGNSAPDKSGLPSDRFSAERTGGSVSTLTIQRTQQEDSAVYLCASSLVGTGYSNQPQHFGDGTRLSIL.

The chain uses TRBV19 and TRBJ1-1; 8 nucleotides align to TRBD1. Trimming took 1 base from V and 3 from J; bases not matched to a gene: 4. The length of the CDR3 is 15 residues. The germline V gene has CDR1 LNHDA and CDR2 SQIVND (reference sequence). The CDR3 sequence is CASSIVSGGYTEAFF. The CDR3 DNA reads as TGTGCCAGTAGTATAGTTTCAGGGGGCTACACTGAAGCTTTCTTT.

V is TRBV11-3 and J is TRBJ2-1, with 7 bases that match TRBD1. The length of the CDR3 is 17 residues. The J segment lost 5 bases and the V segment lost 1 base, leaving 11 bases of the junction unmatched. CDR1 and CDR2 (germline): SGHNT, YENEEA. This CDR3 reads CASSLGTGFIQDNEQFF. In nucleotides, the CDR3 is TGTGCCAGCAGCTTAGGGACAGGTTTCATTCAAGACAATGAGCAGTTCTTC.

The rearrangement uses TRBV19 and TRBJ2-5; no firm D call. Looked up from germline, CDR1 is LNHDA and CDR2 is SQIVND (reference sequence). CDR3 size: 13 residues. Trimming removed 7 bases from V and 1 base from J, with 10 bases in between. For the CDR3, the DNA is TGTGCCAGTAAATCACCCGGCCAAGAGACCCAGTACTTC. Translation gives CASKSPGQETQYF.

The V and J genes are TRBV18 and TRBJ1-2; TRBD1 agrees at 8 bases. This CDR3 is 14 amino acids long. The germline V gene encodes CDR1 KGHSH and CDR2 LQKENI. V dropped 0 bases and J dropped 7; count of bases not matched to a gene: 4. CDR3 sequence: CASSPPQGAGGYTF. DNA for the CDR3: TGTGCCAGCTCACCACCTCAGGGGGCCGGTGGCTACACCTTC.

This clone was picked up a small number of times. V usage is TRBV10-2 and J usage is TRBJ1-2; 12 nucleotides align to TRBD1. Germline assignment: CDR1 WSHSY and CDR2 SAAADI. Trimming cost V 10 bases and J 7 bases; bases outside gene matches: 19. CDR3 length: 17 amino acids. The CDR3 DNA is TGCGCCACCGACAGGACCGGGACAGGGGGCGTCGGCACTGGCTACACCTTC. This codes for CATDRTGTGGVGTGYTF.